These 9 T cell receptor beta chains came from one sample sequenced in a study of T-cell reconstitution after alpha-beta-depleted transplantation in children. Molecular barcoding with unique molecular identifiers was used for the TCRbeta library. Each CDR3 protein gets one entry after TCRdb re-called the PCR reads with MiXCR. The repertoire holds hundreds of thousands of distinct CDR3 sequences, with over 15% as singletons. The sample consisted of PBMCs from the stem cell graft donor, taken from the stem cell graft. Source of these receptors: a human donor who donated a stem cell graft to a child with acute myeloid leukemia.

This clonotype was seen only a few times. J is TRBJ2-7 and V is TRBV11-2; 9 bases line up with TRBD2. Germline trimming cut 3 bases from V and 4 bases from J; bases unmatched to any gene: 7. The germline CDR1 and CDR2 sequences are SGHAT and FQNNGV. The CDR3 has 15 amino acids. Here the CDR3 DNA reads TGTGCCAGCAGCTTTCCTCTTAGCGGGGGATACGAGCAGTACTTC. Translating gives CASSFPLSGGYEQYF.

DNA for the CDR3: TGCAGTGGCGAACCGCTAGGGGCTCGTTCTTTGGAGCAGTTCTTC. This codes for CSGEPLGARSLEQFF. The V call is TRBV20-1, the J call TRBJ2-1; a weak D match, TRBD1 (5 bases). The CDR3 covers 15 residues. CDR1 is DFQATT, CDR2 SNEGSKA, per germline (reference sequence). V was trimmed by 7 bases and J by 10 bases, leaving 26 bases between them.

This clonotype was detected a few times. The rearrangement uses TRBV4-3 and TRBJ2-1, with 7 bases aligning to TRBD1. Trimming at V came to 2 bases and at J to 6 bases, leaving 10 bases not matched to a gene. The CDR3 sequence is 16 residues long. CDR1 LGHNA and CDR2 YSLEER come from the germline V gene. The CDR3 coding sequence is TGCGCCAGCAGCCAACTCCGCCGGGACAGCCCCAATGAGCAGTTCTTC. The encoded protein is CASSQLRRDSPNEQFF.

This chain uses TRBV12-3 or TRBV12-4 with TRBJ1-5; D possibly corresponds to TRBD1 (5 bases). The V end was cut by 3 bases, the J end by 0 bases, with 9 bases between. The CDR3 has 15 amino acids. The CDR3 DNA reads as TGTGCCAGCAGTTTTGGACACCATAGCAATCAGCCCCAGCATTTT. This codes for CASSFGHHSNQPQHF.

V usage is TRBV7-2 and J usage is TRBJ2-2; D may correspond to TRBD1 or TRBD2 (5 bases each). Germline V gene data show CDR1 as SGHTA and CDR2 as FQGNSA. This CDR3 contains 15 residues. V gave up 4 bases and J gave up 8 bases, with 17 bases separating them. CDR3 residues: CASSYGRGPTGELFF. CDR3 DNA sequence: TGTGCCAGCAGCTACGGAAGGGGACCAACGGGGGAGCTGTTTTTT. Full variable domain (remainder filled in from reference TRBV7-2 and TRBJ2-2): GAGVSQSPSNKVTEKGKDVELRCDPISGHTALYWYRQSLGQGLEFLIYFQGNSAPDKSGLPSDRFSAERTGGSVSTLTIQRTQQEDSAVYLCASSYGRGPTGELFFGEGSRLTVL.

This clonotype was seen more than once but under ten times. This chain connects TRBV15 to TRBJ2-7, with D possibly being TRBD1 (5 bases). The CDR3 sequence is 15 residues long. The germline V gene has CDR1 LNHNV and CDR2 YYDKDF (reference sequence). V lost 0 bases, J lost 0 bases, and 9 bases lay in between. The CDR3: CATSRDRQSSYEQYF. CDR3 nucleotides: TGTGCCACCAGCAGAGATCGACAGAGCTCCTACGAGCAGTACTTC.

The chain uses TRBV10-3 and TRBJ2-7; TRBD2 matches at 12 bases. V lost 10 bases and J lost 2; bases outside the gene matches: 3. The CDR3 covers 13 residues. The germline gives CDR1 ENHRY, CDR2 SYGVKD. This CDR3 reads CASRLAGAYEQYV. DNA for the CDR3: TGTGCCAGCAGACTAGCGGGGGCCTACGAGCAGTACGTC.

This clonotype was seen repeatedly, ten times or more. This rearrangement joins TRBV20-1 to TRBJ2-1; possible D gene TRBD2, 7 bases. This CDR3 contains 13 residues. V gave up 7 bases and J gave up 7 bases, with 17 bases separating them. Germline V gene data show CDR1 as DFQATT and CDR2 as SNEGSKA (reference sequence). CDR3 region: CSVEGGGLNEQFF. CDR3 bases: TGCAGTGTCGAGGGGGGGGGCTTAAATGAGCAGTTCTTC.

This clonotype came up a few times. The chain joins TRBV7-2 to TRBJ1-6; D gene unclear. Germline V gives CDR1 SGHTA, CDR2 FQGNSA. Trimming removed 6 bases at V and 0 bases at J, with 15 bases between. This CDR3 is 17 amino acids long. The CDR3 DNA follows: TGTGCCAGCAGTTCACCGGGTCGCAGCTCCTATAATTCACCCCTCCACTTT. This encodes CASSSPGRSSYNSPLHF.